This TCR beta chain emerged from a study of technical replicates of blood from a few donors. CDR3 length: 16 residues. V was clipped by 4 bases and J by 5 bases, with 20 bases between them. Germline V gives CDR1 LNHDA, CDR2 SQIVND (reference sequence). Sequenced by immunoSEQ multiplex PCR; TCRdb stores in-frame clones only, minus some. The sample yields roughly 82,000 clones, about 90% seen once. The V call is TRBV19, the J call TRBJ2-5; the D gene is possibly TRBD2 (5 bases). Sequenced sample: T cells isolated from PBMCs. The clonotype comes from a human donor in good health. The CDR3 here is CASSKAASSRGETQYF. The CDR3, as DNA: TGTGCCAGTAGTAAGGCAGCAAGTAGCCGAGGGGAGACCCAGTACTTC.